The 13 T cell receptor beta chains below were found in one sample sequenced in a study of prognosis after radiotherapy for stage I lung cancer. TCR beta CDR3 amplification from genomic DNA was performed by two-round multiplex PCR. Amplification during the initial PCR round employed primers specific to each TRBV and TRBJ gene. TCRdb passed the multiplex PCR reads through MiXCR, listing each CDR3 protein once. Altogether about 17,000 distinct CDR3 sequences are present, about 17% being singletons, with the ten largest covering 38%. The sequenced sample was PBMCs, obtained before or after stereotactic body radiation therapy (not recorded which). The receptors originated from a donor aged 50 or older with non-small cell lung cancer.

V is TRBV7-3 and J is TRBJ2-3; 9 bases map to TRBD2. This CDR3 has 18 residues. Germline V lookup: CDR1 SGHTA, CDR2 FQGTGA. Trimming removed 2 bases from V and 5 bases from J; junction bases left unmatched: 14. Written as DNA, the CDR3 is TGTGCCAGCAGCTTAGGTGTTGGGTCTAGCGGGGTAAAAGATACGCAGTATTTT. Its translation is CASSLGVGSSGVKDTQYF.

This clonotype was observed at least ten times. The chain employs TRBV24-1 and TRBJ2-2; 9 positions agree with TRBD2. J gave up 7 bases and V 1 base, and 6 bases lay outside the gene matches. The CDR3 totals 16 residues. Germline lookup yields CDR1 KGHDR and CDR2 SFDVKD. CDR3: CATSDFAGGPGGELFF. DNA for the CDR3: TGTGCCACCAGTGATTTTGCGGGAGGGCCGGGCGGGGAGCTGTTTTTT.

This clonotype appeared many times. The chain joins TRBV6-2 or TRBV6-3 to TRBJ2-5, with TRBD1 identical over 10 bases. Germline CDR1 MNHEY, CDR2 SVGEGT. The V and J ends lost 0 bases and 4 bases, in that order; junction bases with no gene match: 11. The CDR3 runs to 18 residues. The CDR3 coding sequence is TGTGCCAGCAGTTACTCGTTCGTTCGGGACAGGGGAGGAGAGACCCAGTACTTC. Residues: CASSYSFVRDRGGETQYF.

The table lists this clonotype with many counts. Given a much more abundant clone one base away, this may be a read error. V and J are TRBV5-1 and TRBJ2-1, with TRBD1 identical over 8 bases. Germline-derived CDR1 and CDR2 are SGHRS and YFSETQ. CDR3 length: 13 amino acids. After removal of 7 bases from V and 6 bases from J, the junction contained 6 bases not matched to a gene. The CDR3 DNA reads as TGCGCCAGCGGCTCCGACAGGGGCAATGAGCAGTTCTTC. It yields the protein CASGSDRGNEQFF.

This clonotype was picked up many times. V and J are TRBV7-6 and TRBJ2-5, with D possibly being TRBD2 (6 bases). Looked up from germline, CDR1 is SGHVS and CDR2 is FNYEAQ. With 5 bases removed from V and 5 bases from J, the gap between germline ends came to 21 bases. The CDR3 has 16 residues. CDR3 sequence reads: CASSAVTRQPGETQYF. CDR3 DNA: TGTGCCAGCAGCGCCGTGACTAGACAACCTGGGGAGACCCAGTACTTC.

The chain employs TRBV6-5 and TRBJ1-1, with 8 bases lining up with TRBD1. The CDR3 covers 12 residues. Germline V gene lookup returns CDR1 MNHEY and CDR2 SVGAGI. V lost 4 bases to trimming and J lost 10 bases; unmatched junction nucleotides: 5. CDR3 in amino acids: CASSFRTGPAFF. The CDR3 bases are TGTGCCAGCAGTTTCAGGACAGGGCCAGCTTTCTTT.

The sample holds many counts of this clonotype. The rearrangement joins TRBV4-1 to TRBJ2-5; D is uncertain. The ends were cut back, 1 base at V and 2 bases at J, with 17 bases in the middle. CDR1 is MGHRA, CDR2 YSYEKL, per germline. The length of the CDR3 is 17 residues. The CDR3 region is CASSQVLGPTPQETQYF. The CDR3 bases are TGCGCCAGCAGCCAAGTATTGGGTCCGACTCCACAAGAGACCCAGTACTTC.

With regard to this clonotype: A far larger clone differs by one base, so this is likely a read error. This CDR3 is CASSLGRGWTESFF. Here the CDR3 DNA reads TGTGCCAGCAGCTTAGGGCGGGGTTGGACTGAATCTTTCTTT. The V gene is TRBV7-2, the J gene TRBJ1-6; no reliable D call. Germline lookup yields CDR1 SGHTA and CDR2 FQGNSA. This CDR3 contains 14 residues.

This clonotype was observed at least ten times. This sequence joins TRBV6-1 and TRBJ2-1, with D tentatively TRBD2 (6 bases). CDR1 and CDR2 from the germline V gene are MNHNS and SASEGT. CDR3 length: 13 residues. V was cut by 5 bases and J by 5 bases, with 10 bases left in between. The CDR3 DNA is TGTGCCAGCAGTATATTAGCGGACAATGAGCAGTTCTTC. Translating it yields CASSILADNEQFF.

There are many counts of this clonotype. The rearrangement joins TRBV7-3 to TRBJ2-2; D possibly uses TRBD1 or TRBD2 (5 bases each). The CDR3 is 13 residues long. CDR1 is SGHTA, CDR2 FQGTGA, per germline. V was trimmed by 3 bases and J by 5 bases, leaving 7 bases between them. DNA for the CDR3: TGTGCCAGCAGCTTGTGGGGGACCGGGGAGCTGTTTTTT. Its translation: CASSLWGTGELFF.

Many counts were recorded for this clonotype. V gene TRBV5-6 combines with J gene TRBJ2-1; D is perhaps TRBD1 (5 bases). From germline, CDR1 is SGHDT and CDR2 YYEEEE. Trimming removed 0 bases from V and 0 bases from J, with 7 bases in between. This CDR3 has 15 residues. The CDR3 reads CASSLVQGSYNEQFF. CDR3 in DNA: TGTGCCAGCAGCTTGGTCCAGGGCTCCTACAATGAGCAGTTCTTC.

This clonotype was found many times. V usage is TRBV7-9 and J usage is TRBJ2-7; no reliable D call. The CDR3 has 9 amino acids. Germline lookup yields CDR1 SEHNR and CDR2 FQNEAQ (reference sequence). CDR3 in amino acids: CASSYEWDV. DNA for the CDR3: TGTGCCAGCAGCTACGAGTGGGACGTC.

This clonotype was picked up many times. The CDR3 is CASREGHSTDTQYF. The CDR3 DNA sequence: TGCGCCAGCAGGGAAGGTCACTCCACAGATACGCAGTATTTT. The gene calls are TRBV5-1 and TRBJ2-3; D is ambiguous. CDR1 is SGHRS, CDR2 YFSETQ, per germline. The length of the CDR3 is 14 residues. V dropped 5 bases and J dropped 2 bases, with 12 bases sitting between them.